This is a list of T cell receptor beta chains from one sample in a study of T cells in Graves' hyperthyroidism and ophthalmopathy. One entry per CDR3 protein, called by TCRdb with MiXCR from the multiplex PCR reads. Among about 600,000 distinct CDR3 sequences listed, around 16% were seen once. The material sequenced was blood. The receptor set was obtained from a woman in her forties with Graves' ophthalmopathy. Each CDR3 is given with its conserved first and last residue. A D gene is named only where the DNA matches it firmly. The listing skips clone size in some rows; elsewhere it reads once, few, many or a size class.

j_gene: TRBJ2-5; abundance: NA; d_gene: TRBD2; v_gene: TRBV3-1; CDR3nt: TGTGCCAGCAGCCAACCATCGGGGGGTCCTAAGTACTTC; CDR3aa: CASSQPSGGPKYF
j_gene: TRBJ1-3; abundance: many; d_gene: NA; v_gene: TRBV5-1; CDR3nt: TGCGCCAGCTCCGGGGGGGCCTCTGGAAACACCATATATTTT; CDR3aa: CASSGGASGNTIYF
j_gene: TRBJ1-1; abundance: few; d_gene: NA; v_gene: TRBV5-6; CDR3nt: TGTGCCAGCAGCCTACAGGGCATAGGGACTGAAGCTTTCTTT; CDR3aa: CASSLQGIGTEAFF
j_gene: TRBJ2-5; abundance: NA; d_gene: TRBD1; v_gene: TRBV7-9; CDR3nt: TGTGCCAGCAGCTTCATAGTGGACAGGGAAGAGACCCAGTACTTC; CDR3aa: CASSFIVDREETQYF
j_gene: TRBJ2-1; abundance: NA; d_gene: NA; v_gene: TRBV4-1; CDR3nt: TGCGCCAGCAGCCAAGAGCGACAGAGCTACAATGAGCAGTTCTTC; CDR3aa: CASSQERQSYNEQFF
j_gene: TRBJ2-7; abundance: many; d_gene: TRBD2; v_gene: TRBV20-1; CDR3nt: TGCAGTGCTAGCGCTAGACTAGCGGGCACCGAGCAGTACTTC; CDR3aa: CSASARLAGTEQYF
j_gene: TRBJ2-4; abundance: many; d_gene: NA; v_gene: TRBV7-8; CDR3nt: TGTGCCAGCAGCTTATATGGGGGGACCAAAAACATTCAGTACTTC; CDR3aa: CASSLYGGTKNIQYF
j_gene: TRBJ2-5; abundance: NA; d_gene: NA; v_gene: TRBV20-1; CDR3nt: TGCAGTGCAGGGACGGCCCAAGAGACCCAGTACTTC; CDR3aa: CSAGTAQETQYF
j_gene: TRBJ1-2; abundance: once; d_gene: TRBD1; v_gene: TRBV6-4; CDR3nt: TGTGCCAGCAGTTACTCGATCACAGGGGGCGTTGATAACTATGGCTACACCTTC; CDR3aa: CASSYSITGGVDNYGYTF
j_gene: TRBJ1-2; abundance: NA; d_gene: NA; v_gene: TRBV12-3/TRBV12-4; CDR3nt: TGTGCCAGCAGTTTAGGGGGGCCCTTCTATGGCTACACCTTC; CDR3aa: CASSLGGPFYGYTF
j_gene: TRBJ1-1; abundance: many; d_gene: NA; v_gene: TRBV20-1; CDR3nt: TGCAGTGCTAGAGTTGTCGACAGAAGGAACACTGAAGCTTTCTTT; CDR3aa: CSARVVDRRNTEAFF
j_gene: TRBJ2-1; abundance: NA; d_gene: NA; v_gene: TRBV18; CDR3nt: TGTGCCAGCTCACCATCACTCGGGGGATCGGGTGAGCAGTTCTTC; CDR3aa: CASSPSLGGSGEQFF
j_gene: TRBJ2-3; abundance: many; d_gene: NA; v_gene: TRBV28; CDR3nt: TGTGCCAGCAGTTTAAGCCCCATTTCGCAGTATTTT; CDR3aa: CASSLSPISQYF
j_gene: TRBJ1-2; abundance: NA; d_gene: NA; v_gene: TRBV6-1; CDR3nt: TGTGCCAGCAGCCAACCTTGGGGGGCTGGCGGCTACACCTTC; CDR3aa: CASSQPWGAGGYTF